These T cell receptor beta chains were read from a single sample in a study of control samples from healthy donors and cancer patients. Generated by immunoSEQ multiplex PCR, the TCRdb table keeps only in-frame clones and is missing some. Found here are 150,000 to 200,000 clones, roughly 89% of them singletons; the top ten hold about 12%. Sequencing was carried out using blood. These TCRs come from a man aged 30 to 45 in good health. Each CDR3 is given with its conserved first and last residue. Each record gives: D gene, J gene, clone size, V gene, CDR3 protein, CDR3 DNA. D genes are given only for firm matches. Not all rows give a size; the values are once, few, many and, for expanded clones, a class.

NA,TRBJ1-1,NA,TRBV6-5,CASSHRENTEAFF,TGTGCCAGCAGTCACAGGGAAAACACTGAAGCTTTCTTT
NA,TRBJ1-2,few,TRBV5-1,CASSLARGPTNYGYTF,TGCGCCAGCAGTTTGGCACGGGGCCCTACTAACTATGGCTACACCTTC
NA,TRBJ1-5,NA,TRBV2,CASSLGSHNQPQHF,TGTGCCAGCAGCCTTGGGTCTCACAATCAGCCCCAGCATTTT
TRBD1,TRBJ2-7,NA,TRBV25-1,CASSTTRQGSYEQYF,TGTGCCAGCAGTACCACCCGACAGGGCTCCTACGAGCAGTACTTC
TRBD1,TRBJ1-2,NA,TRBV11-2,CASSPYRDRGFHYGYTF,TGTGCCAGCAGCCCATACCGGGACAGGGGTTTTCACTATGGCTACACCTTC
NA,TRBJ2-3,NA,TRBV7-3,CASSRDTPDTQYF,TGTGCCAGCAGTCGTGACACACCAGATACGCAGTATTTT
NA,TRBJ1-1,NA,TRBV28,CASSYRVDTEAFF,TGTGCCAGCAGTTACAGGGTCGACACTGAAGCTTTCTTT
TRBD2,TRBJ2-5,NA,TRBV28,CASSLQGGGKETQYF,TGTGCCAGCAGTTTGCAAGGCGGGGGAAAAGAGACCCAGTACTTC
TRBD1,TRBJ1-1,NA,TRBV3-1/TRBV3-2,CASSQEVPGQGKNTEAFF,TGTGCCAGCAGCCAAGAGGTCCCGGGACAGGGAAAGAACACTGAAGCTTTCTTT
NA,TRBJ2-1,NA,TRBV9,CASSVALRPNNEQFF,TGTGCCAGCAGCGTAGCTCTGAGGCCTAACAATGAGCAGTTCTTC
TRBD2,TRBJ2-3,once,TRBV6-1,CASSGTTSGSEYF,TGTGCCAGCAGTGGCACAACTAGCGGGAGTGAGTATTTT
NA,TRBJ2-1,NA,TRBV4-3,CASSQGQGLNEQFF,TGCGCCAGCAGCCAAGGGCAAGGGCTCAATGAGCAGTTCTTC
NA,TRBJ2-7,once,TRBV5-4,CASSLGGEYRDASYEQYF,TGTGCCAGCAGCTTGGGGGGGGAATACCGGGACGCGTCCTACGAGCAGTACTTC
NA,TRBJ2-1,NA,TRBV5-8,CASSGGKDEQFF,TGTGCCAGCTCAGGAGGGAAGGATGAGCAGTTCTTC
NA,TRBJ2-7,NA,TRBV28,CATRRGGSSYEQYF,TGTGCCACCCGGCGTGGCGGAAGCTCCTACGAGCAGTACTTC
TRBD1,TRBJ1-2,NA,TRBV18,CASSPPGQGVLGGYTF,TGTGCCAGCTCACCACCGGGACAGGGAGTATTAGGTGGCTACACCTTC
TRBD1,TRBJ2-7,NA,TRBV6-5,CASSSRRGPYEQYF,TGTGCCAGCAGTTCCCGAAGGGGGCCCTACGAGCAGTACTTC
TRBD2,TRBJ2-1,NA,TRBV7-3,CASSLFASGRREQFF,TGTGCCAGCAGCTTATTTGCTAGCGGGAGACGCGAGCAGTTCTTC
NA,TRBJ1-1,NA,TRBV27,CAVARGGDTEAFF,TGTGCCGTTGCTCGGGGTGGGGACACTGAAGCTTTCTTT
TRBD2,TRBJ2-1,NA,TRBV27,CASRPGGPPVYNEQFF,TGTGCCAGCCGCCCGGGGGGGCCCCCCGTTTACAATGAGCAGTTCTTC
NA,TRBJ1-4,NA,TRBV6-6,CASSPRGATNEKLFF,TGTGCCAGCAGTCCCCGGGGGGCAACTAATGAAAAACTGTTTTTT
NA,TRBJ2-6,NA,TRBV6-5,CASSLQGSGANVLTF,TGTGCCAGCAGTTTACAGGGTTCTGGGGCCAACGTCCTGACTTTC
NA,TRBJ2-7,NA,TRBV12-3/TRBV12-4,CASSLPPGHEQYF,TGTGCCAGCAGTCTCCCCCCTGGACACGAGCAGTACTTC
NA,TRBJ2-7,NA,TRBV13,CASSTTGIYEQYF,TGTGCCAGCAGCACCACCGGGATCTACGAGCAGTACTTC
NA,TRBJ2-6,NA,TRBV6-5,CASKTGPSGANVLTF,TGTGCCAGCAAAACCGGTCCCTCTGGGGCCAACGTCCTGACTTTC
NA,TRBJ2-2,NA,TRBV7-8,CASSLEGANTGELFF,TGTGCCAGCAGCTTAGAGGGAGCGAACACCGGGGAGCTGTTTTTT
NA,TRBJ2-2,once,TRBV24-1,CATSDRTVNTGELFF,TGTGCCACCAGTGATCGCACAGTGAACACCGGGGAGCTGTTTTTT
NA,TRBJ2-7,medium-sized,TRBV28,CASSLYSLEYEQYF,TGTGCCAGCAGTTTATATTCTTTGGAGTACGAGCAGTACTTC
NA,TRBJ2-1,few,TRBV7-3,CASSLIGPGTYNEQFF,TGTGCCAGCAGCTTAATAGGTCCAGGCACCTACAATGAGCAGTTCTTC
NA,TRBJ2-1,NA,TRBV24-1,CATSDFRLGGNEQFF,TGTGCCACCAGTGATTTCCGGTTGGGAGGCAATGAGCAGTTCTTC
NA,TRBJ1-1,few,TRBV9,CASSGGVLMNTEAFF,TGTGCCAGCAGCGGGGGGGTGTTAATGAACACTGAAGCTTTCTTT
TRBD2,TRBJ2-1,NA,TRBV5-1,CASSISHETSFNYNEQFF,TGCGCCAGCAGCATATCCCACGAGACTAGCTTTAATTACAATGAGCAGTTCTTC
TRBD2,TRBJ2-5,NA,TRBV19,CASSVGTSGAQETQYF,TGTGCCAGTAGTGTCGGGACTAGCGGGGCTCAAGAGACCCAGTACTTC
TRBD2,TRBJ2-5,few,TRBV7-7,CASSLEGGLAETQYF,TGTGCCAGCAGCTTAGAGGGAGGGCTAGCGGAGACCCAGTACTTC
NA,TRBJ2-3,NA,TRBV5-1,CASSVGAQSDTQYF,TGCGCCAGCAGCGTAGGCGCGCAATCAGATACGCAGTATTTT
TRBD2,TRBJ2-7,NA,TRBV27,CASSLAGGLVAYEQYF,TGTGCCAGCAGTTTAGCCGGAGGACTAGTTGCCTACGAGCAGTACTTC
NA,TRBJ2-5,NA,TRBV9,CASSVGSSGYQETQYF,TGTGCCAGCAGCGTAGGATCCTCCGGATACCAAGAGACCCAGTACTTC
NA,TRBJ2-3,NA,TRBV12-3/TRBV12-4,CASSLFADTQYF,TGTGCCAGCAGTTTATTCGCAGATACGCAGTATTTT
NA,TRBJ2-3,once,TRBV27,CASSPLIAESTDTQYF,TGTGCCAGCAGTCCCCTGATCGCAGAAAGCACAGATACGCAGTATTTT
TRBD2,TRBJ2-3,NA,TRBV7-6,CASSSRETGLAGTDTQYF,TGTGCCAGCAGCTCTCGGGAGACGGGACTAGCGGGGACAGATACGCAGTATTTT
TRBD1,TRBJ2-2,NA,TRBV11-1,CASSTRDRGLTGELFF,TGTGCCAGCAGCACCCGGGACAGGGGGCTTACCGGGGAGCTGTTTTTT
TRBD2,TRBJ2-7,NA,TRBV3-1/TRBV3-2,CASSQGEGTREQYF,TGTGCCAGCAGCCAAGGGGAGGGGACCCGCGAGCAGTACTTC
TRBD1,TRBJ1-1,NA,TRBV27,CASSFSTGGNTEAFF,TGTGCCAGCAGTTTTTCTACAGGGGGGAACACTGAAGCTTTCTTT
NA,TRBJ1-5,NA,TRBV6-5,CASSPSPEFQPQHF,TGTGCCAGCAGCCCAAGCCCTGAGTTTCAGCCCCAGCATTTT
NA,TRBJ1-1,NA,TRBV6-5,CASSYGGANTEAFF,TGTGCCAGCAGTTACGGTGGGGCGAACACTGAAGCTTTCTTT
NA,TRBJ2-1,once,TRBV27,CASSPLRPGLNINEQFF,TGTGCCAGCAGCCCCCTCCGACCCGGGTTGAATATCAATGAGCAGTTCTTC
NA,TRBJ1-5,NA,TRBV2,CASQKTGYQPQHF,TGTGCCAGCCAGAAGACAGGTTATCAGCCCCAGCATTTT
TRBD1,TRBJ1-5,NA,TRBV29-1,CSVSGQEGNQPQHF,TGCAGCGTGTCTGGACAGGAGGGCAATCAGCCCCAGCATTTT
NA,TRBJ1-5,NA,TRBV7-2,CASSPGTRNNQPQHF,TGTGCCAGCAGCCCCGGGACAAGAAACAATCAGCCCCAGCATTTT
NA,TRBJ1-6,NA,TRBV7-3,CASSLLGTSSPLHF,TGTGCCAGCAGCTTACTGGGGACGAGTTCACCCCTCCACTTT
NA,TRBJ1-2,NA,TRBV21-1,CASSKGETGPEGGYTF,TGTGCCAGCAGCAAAGGGGAAACAGGTCCTGAGGGTGGCTACACCTTC
NA,TRBJ2-6,NA,TRBV5-1,CASSLGRDHGVGANVLTF,TGCGCCAGCAGCTTGGGTAGGGACCACGGCGTTGGGGCCAACGTCCTGACTTTC
TRBD1,TRBJ2-5,NA,TRBV27,CASSPRGQGKRETQYF,TGTGCCAGCAGCCCCCGGGGACAGGGTAAAAGGGAGACCCAGTACTTC
NA,TRBJ1-1,NA,TRBV2,CASSREGNTEAFF,TGTGCCAGCAGTAGAGAAGGGAACACTGAAGCTTTCTTT
NA,TRBJ1-2,NA,TRBV28,CASSLNQVGSYGYTF,TGTGCCAGCAGTTTGAACCAGGTGGGATCCTATGGCTACACCTTC
NA,TRBJ2-1,few,TRBV14,CASSYSAKYEQFF,TGTGCCAGCAGCTACTCCGCTAAGTATGAGCAGTTCTTC
NA,TRBJ1-2,few,TRBV9,CASSDRSLYGYTF,TGTGCCAGCAGTGACAGGAGTTTATATGGCTACACCTTC
NA,TRBJ2-7,NA,TRBV7-9,CASSSDRVYEQYF,TGTGCCAGCAGCTCCGATAGGGTGTACGAGCAGTACTTC
TRBD2,TRBJ2-3,NA,TRBV10-3,CAISEREGLGGDTQYF,TGTGCCATCAGCGAGCGGGAGGGCCTAGGGGGAGATACGCAGTATTTT